This T cell receptor beta chain was observed in a study of CD8 T cells in Susac syndrome. The CDR3 spans 15 residues. CDR1 SGHNT and CDR2 YYREEE come from the germline V gene (reference sequence). V was pared by 4 bases and J by 4 bases, with 6 bases of the junction left unmatched. CD8+ and CD4+ T cells taken from blood had their TCR beta sequenced. The multiple sclerosis controls were treatment-naive patients, and their relapsing-remitting disease was stable or active. In contrast to the negatively isolated CD8+ and CD4+ T cells, TEMRA cells were FACS-enriched. Random hexamers were used to reverse transcribe roughly 0.5 to 1 ug of RNA. The authors amplified TCR beta CDR3 across 54 Vbeta and 13 Jbeta using immunoSEQ multiplex PCR. TCRdb reprocessed the immunoSEQ multiplex PCR reads with MiXCR, giving one entry per CDR3 protein. The sample includes about 180,000 distinct CDR3 sequences, roughly 95% seen only once; the top ten take 0.15% to 0.2%.

This rearrangement joins TRBV5-4 to TRBJ2-1; TRBD2 matches at 9 bases. This clonotype was obtained from a human donor with multiple sclerosis. The sequenced sample consisted of CD8+ T cells from PBMCs. The CDR3 loop is CASSQTSGKYNEQFF. CDR3 nucleotide sequence: TGTGCCAGCAGCCAGACTAGCGGCAAATACAATGAGCAGTTCTTC. Full variable domain (missing parts from reference TRBV5-4 and TRBJ2-1): ETGVTQSPTHLIKTRGQQVTLRCSSQSGHNTVSWYQQALGQGPQFIFQYYREEENGRGNFPPRFSGLQFPNYSSELNVNALELDDSALYLCASSQTSGKYNEQFFGPGTRLTVL.